Listed below are T cell receptor beta chains from one sample, sequenced in a study of T-cell memory formation after mild COVID-19. Each CDR3 protein gets one entry after TCRdb re-called the 5' RACE reads with MiXCR. There are fewer than 150,000 distinct CDR3 sequences in the sample; 5% to 6.5% occur only once, and 2.2% lies in the top ten. Sequencing input: PBMCs or a T cell subset sorted from them (not recorded which). The receptors originated from an adult woman who had mild COVID-19 (a few samples of this study predate the infection). Cell type and time point are not known. CDR3s include the opening cysteine and the closing phenylalanine or tryptophan. The D gene is left open where the match is weak. Clone size is shown for a subset of rows, as once, few, many or a class of expanded clone.

v_call	clone_size	j_call	d_call	cdr3_aa	cdr3_nt
TRBV18	few	TRBJ2-1	TRBD2	CASSPLGGTSNNEQFF	TGTGCCAGCTCACCACTGGGCGGGACTAGTAACAATGAGCAGTTCTTC
TRBV12-3/TRBV12-4	.	TRBJ2-2	TRBD2	CASSLVVLAGVTGELFF	TGTGCCAGCAGTTTAGTAGTTTTAGCGGGAGTTACCGGGGAGCTGTTTTTT
TRBV20-1	few	TRBJ1-1	.	CSALALTEAFF	TGCAGTGCCCTGGCCCTGACTGAAGCTTTCTTT
TRBV20-1	.	TRBJ1-1	.	CSARDRSGRVQNTEAFF	TGCAGTGCTAGAGATCGAAGTGGGCGTGTACAGAACACTGAAGCTTTCTTT
TRBV11-2	many	TRBJ2-7	.	CASSLVSGSSYEQYF	TGTGCCAGCAGCTTAGTGTCGGGAAGCTCCTACGAGCAGTACTTC
TRBV18	.	TRBJ1-2	TRBD1	CASSLQGANYGYTF	TGTGCCAGCTCATTGCAGGGGGCAAACTATGGCTACACCTTC
TRBV7-9	.	TRBJ1-3	.	CASSLAHGGPGNTIYF	TGTGCCAGCAGCTTAGCGCACGGGGGCCCTGGAAACACCATATATTTT
TRBV2	few	TRBJ2-5	.	CASSRSLVRDRTQYF	TGTGCCAGCAGTAGGTCACTAGTTCGAGATCGTACCCAGTACTTC
TRBV5-1	many	TRBJ2-2	.	CASSSTGNTGELFF	TGCGCCAGCAGCTCTACAGGGAACACCGGGGAGCTGTTTTTT
TRBV12-3/TRBV12-4	few	TRBJ1-3	.	CASSFSGSGSTIYF	TGTGCCAGCAGTTTTTCGGGTAGTGGGAGCACCATATATTTT
TRBV20-1	many	TRBJ1-1	.	CSAHSKSIEAFF	TGCAGTGCTCATAGCAAGAGTATTGAAGCTTTCTTT
TRBV12-3/TRBV12-4	.	TRBJ2-1	TRBD2	CASSISSGLVGNEQFF	TGTGCCAGCAGTATAAGTAGCGGGCTGGTGGGAAATGAGCAGTTCTTC
TRBV12-3/TRBV12-4	medium-sized	TRBJ2-6	.	CASTQGGLGANVLTF	TGTGCCAGCACCCAGGGGGGGCTTGGGGCCAACGTCCTGACTTTC
TRBV5-1	few	TRBJ1-1	.	CASSLGSGPNEAFF	TGCGCCAGCAGCTTGGGATCCGGTCCCAATGAAGCTTTCTTT
TRBV18	few	TRBJ2-2	.	CASSPIAFTAGELFF	TGTGCCAGCTCACCAATCGCTTTTACCGCCGGGGAGCTGTTTTTT
TRBV18	many	TRBJ2-3	.	CASSRNGGTDTQYF	TGTGCCAGCTCACGTAACGGGGGAACAGATACGCAGTATTTT
TRBV20-1	few	TRBJ2-1	.	CSVQRRSSYNEQFF	TGCAGTGTTCAGAGGAGAAGCTCCTACAATGAGCAGTTCTTC
TRBV7-2	many	TRBJ2-3	.	CASSLWLTDTQYF	TGTGCCAGCAGCTTATGGCTGACAGATACGCAGTATTTT
TRBV5-6	few	TRBJ2-3	TRBD1	CASSFGQATQYF	TGTGCCAGCAGCTTTGGACAGGCTACGCAGTATTTT
TRBV29-1	many	TRBJ2-3	TRBD2	CSVTSGGIFSTDTQYF	TGCAGCGTTACTAGCGGGGGGATCTTTAGCACAGATACGCAGTATTTT
TRBV7-2	few	TRBJ1-2	.	CASSLGTAELGYGYTF	TGTGCCAGCAGCTTAGGAACAGCCGAGCTAGGATATGGCTACACCTTC
TRBV6-2/TRBV6-3	many	TRBJ1-2	.	CASTQFGYGYTF	TGTGCCAGCACCCAATTCGGCTATGGCTACACCTTC
TRBV12-3/TRBV12-4	.	TRBJ2-1	.	CASSLTRDPYNEQFF	TGTGCCAGCAGTTTGACCCGGGACCCGTACAATGAGCAGTTCTTC
TRBV4-3	many	TRBJ1-2	TRBD1	CASSQDHRPHRGGYTF	TGCGCCAGCAGCCAAGATCATCGCCCCCACAGGGGCGGCTACACCTTC
TRBV15	.	TRBJ2-2	.	CATTPTPRTGELFF	TGTGCCACCACCCCGACCCCTAGAACCGGGGAGCTGTTTTTT
TRBV11-3	few	TRBJ2-2	.	CASSSRAGELFF	TGTGCCAGCAGCTCTCGGGCCGGGGAGCTGTTTTTT
TRBV29-1	many	TRBJ1-2	.	CSVGLSGDYTF	TGCAGCGTAGGCCTTTCGGGGGACTACACCTTC
TRBV4-1	few	TRBJ2-1	TRBD2	CASRPTLAGNYNEQFF	TGCGCCAGCAGGCCGACTCTAGCGGGTAACTACAATGAGCAGTTCTTC
TRBV7-9	many	TRBJ2-7	TRBD2	CASSRGTNRYEQYF	TGTGCCAGCAGCCGCGGGACTAATCGGTACGAGCAGTACTTC
TRBV7-8	many	TRBJ1-1	.	CASSLARAKVEAFF	TGTGCCAGCAGCTTAGCAAGGGCAAAAGTTGAAGCTTTCTTT
TRBV9	few	TRBJ1-1	.	CASSVFSTNRDLNTEAFF	TGTGCCAGCAGCGTATTCTCCACCAACAGGGACTTGAACACTGAAGCTTTCTTT
TRBV5-1	.	TRBJ1-1	.	CASSPYRVGATEAFF	TGCGCCAGCAGCCCCTACAGGGTTGGGGCAACTGAAGCTTTCTTT
TRBV20-1	few	TRBJ1-1	.	CSARGSGLGGAEAFF	TGCAGTGCTAGAGGGAGCGGACTTGGAGGGGCTGAAGCTTTCTTT
TRBV7-9	.	TRBJ1-1	.	CASSPGANTEAFF	TGTGCCAGCAGCCCCGGGGCGAACACTGAAGCTTTCTTT
TRBV10-3	few	TRBJ2-7	TRBD1	CAISGGTGAYEQYF	TGTGCCATCAGTGGGGGGACAGGGGCCTACGAGCAGTACTTC
TRBV7-2	many	TRBJ2-5	.	CASSLGQVWTEETQYF	TGTGCCAGCAGCTTAGGGCAGGTCTGGACAGAAGAGACCCAGTACTTC
TRBV24-1	few	TRBJ2-1	TRBD2	CATSDWTSGRNEQFF	TGTGCCACCAGTGATTGGACTAGCGGGAGAAATGAGCAGTTCTTC
TRBV5-1	many	TRBJ1-1	TRBD1	CASSPRTGGTEAFF	TGCGCCAGCAGCCCTAGGACAGGGGGCACTGAAGCTTTCTTT
TRBV20-1	few	TRBJ2-1	TRBD2	CSARDERGGRNEQFF	TGCAGTGCTAGAGATGAGCGGGGGGGCCGAAATGAGCAGTTCTTC
TRBV6-5	.	TRBJ1-4	.	CASSSGFGEKLFF	TGTGCCAGCAGCTCAGGGTTCGGGGAAAAACTGTTTTTT
TRBV2	.	TRBJ1-1	TRBD1	CASSKDRATEAFF	TGTGCCAGCAGCAAAGACAGGGCCACTGAAGCTTTCTTT
TRBV7-9	.	TRBJ2-4	TRBD2	CASSTISGGVKNIQYF	TGTGCCAGCAGCACAATTAGCGGGGGGGTCAAAAACATTCAGTACTTC
TRBV6-6	few	TRBJ1-2	.	CASHTAGDGYTF	TGTGCCAGCCACACGGCAGGGGATGGCTACACCTTC
TRBV7-9	many	TRBJ2-1	TRBD2	CASKRDQSYNEQFF	TGTGCCAGTAAGCGGGACCAATCCTACAATGAGCAGTTCTTC
TRBV4-2	many	TRBJ1-1	.	CASSQAVNTEAFF	TGTGCCAGCAGCCAAGCAGTGAACACTGAAGCTTTCTTT
TRBV15	few	TRBJ1-4	.	CATSREGVTASNEKLFF	TGTGCCACCAGCAGAGAGGGGGTGACAGCGTCCAATGAAAAACTGTTTTTT
TRBV25-1	.	TRBJ2-7	TRBD2	CASSEATSGRSYEQYF	TGTGCCAGCAGTGAAGCGACTAGCGGGAGATCCTACGAGCAGTACTTC
TRBV9	.	TRBJ2-5	TRBD1	CASSVAAQGALRETQYF	TGTGCCAGCAGCGTAGCTGCACAGGGGGCTTTGAGGGAGACCCAGTACTTC
TRBV10-3	few	TRBJ2-7	.	CAISEDREAYEQYF	TGTGCCATCAGTGAGGACCGTGAGGCCTACGAGCAGTACTTC
TRBV4-1	few	TRBJ1-1	TRBD1	CASSQGRGGQGATTEAFF	TGCGCCAGCAGCCAAGGGAGAGGGGGACAGGGGGCAACCACTGAAGCTTTCTTT
TRBV5-8	.	TRBJ2-5	.	CASSSNLARETQYF	TGTGCCAGCAGCTCCAACCTAGCACGGGAGACCCAGTACTTC
TRBV7-3	few	TRBJ2-1	.	CASSPSTLSHEQFF	TGTGCCAGCAGCCCCTCGACGCTGAGCCATGAGCAGTTCTTC
TRBV7-9	few	TRBJ2-3	TRBD2	CASSSWTSGRGDTQYF	TGTGCCAGCAGTTCTTGGACTAGCGGGAGAGGAGATACGCAGTATTTT
TRBV11-3	.	TRBJ2-1	.	CASSLDPRSPEFF	TGTGCCAGCAGCTTAGACCCCCGGTCGCCGGAGTTCTTC
TRBV19	.	TRBJ1-2	.	CASSIDLMGTLSNYGYTF	TGTGCCAGTAGTATAGATCTGATGGGGACACTCTCTAACTATGGCTACACCTTC
TRBV12-3/TRBV12-4	many	TRBJ2-3	TRBD2	CASSRTSGMTTDTQYF	TGTGCCAGCAGTCGGACTAGCGGGATGACGACAGATACGCAGTATTTT
TRBV5-6	few	TRBJ2-7	.	CASRSTLSYEQYF	TGTGCCAGCAGATCGACTCTATCGTACGAGCAGTACTTC
TRBV6-5	.	TRBJ1-1	.	CASARQGNTEAFF	TGTGCCAGCGCACGTCAAGGGAACACTGAAGCTTTCTTT
TRBV27	few	TRBJ2-6	.	CASTLLRSGANVLTF	TGTGCCAGCACTCTTTTAAGGTCTGGGGCCAACGTCCTGACTTTC
TRBV6-6	many	TRBJ1-1	.	CASSYRTAMNTEAFF	TGTGCCAGCAGTTACCGGACAGCTATGAACACTGAAGCTTTCTTT